The 30 T cell receptor beta chains listed next were all sequenced from one sample in a study of shared clonotypes between healthy human individuals. TCRdb keeps only in-frame clones here, not all; method: immunoSEQ multiplex PCR. Of about 2.3 million clones detected, 80% to 95% appear once; the ten largest clones hold 0.37%. The specimen was naive CD4+ T cells from PBMCs. Subset described: CD45RA+ positively selected. The receptor set was obtained from a man between 18 and 35 years old in good health. Some clones in this sample may be carry-over from other donors' samples.

This clone was observed once. The chain carries TRBV19 and TRBJ1-2, with D tentatively TRBD1 (6 bases). V was pared by 6 bases and J by 4 bases, with 18 bases between. The CDR3 runs to 15 residues. CDR1 and CDR2 (germline): LNHDA, SQIVND (reference sequence). Written as DNA, the CDR3 is TGTGCCAGTAGGGAGGACAGCTCAAACCCCTATGGCTACACCTTC. As protein: CASREDSSNPYGYTF. Using reference TRBV19 and TRBJ1-2 for the parts outside the CDR3, the full variable domain is DGGITQSPKYLFRKEGQNVTLSCEQNLNHDAMYWYRQDPGQGLRLIYYSQIVNDFQKGDIAEGYSVSREKKESFPLTVTSAQKNPTAFYLCASREDSSNPYGYTFGSGTRLTVV.

This clone was observed a few times. Other DNA sequences in the same sample also yield this CDR3. The chain recombines TRBV5-4 with TRBJ2-1; D ambiguous. This CDR3 has 11 residues. Between the trimmed V and J ends, which lost 2 bases and 4 bases, there was a span of 1 base. Germline V gene data show CDR1 as SGHNT and CDR2 as YYREEE (reference sequence). This CDR3 is CASSLYNEQFF. The DNA of the CDR3 is TGTGCCAGCAGCTTATACAATGAGCAGTTCTTC.

This rearrangement joins TRBV7-8 to TRBJ1-1; tentatively, D is TRBD1 (5 bases). The CDR3 runs 17 residues. In germline, CDR1 is SGHVS, CDR2 FQNEAQ. The germline V and J ends were trimmed by 5 bases and 4 bases, with 23 bases remaining between them. The CDR3 loop is CASSRRDDLIRGTEAFF. In DNA form, the CDR3 reads TGTGCCAGCAGCCGCCGGGACGATTTAATAAGAGGCACTGAAGCTTTCTTT. Full variable domain (remainder filled in from reference TRBV7-8 and TRBJ1-1): GAGVSQSPRYKVAKRGQDVALRCDPISGHVSLFWYQQALGQGPEFLTYFQNEAQLDKSGLPSDRFFAERPEGSVSTLKIQRTQQEDSAVYLCASSRRDDLIRGTEAFFGQGTRLTVV.

Remarks on this clone: Within the sample, other DNA sequences also encode this same CDR3. The chain is built from TRBV7-9 and TRBJ2-3; no clear D. Trimming cost V 6 bases and J 3 bases, with 4 bases left between them. CDR1 and CDR2 (germline): SEHNR, FQNEAQ (reference sequence). The CDR3 totals 11 residues. The CDR3, as DNA: TGTGCCAGCAGTCGTACAGATACGCAGTATTTT. Residues: CASSRTDTQYF.

The chain combines TRBV5-1 with TRBJ2-1; no clear D. The germline CDR1 and CDR2 sequences are SGHRS and YFSETQ. The CDR3 is 16 amino acids. V lost 0 bases and J lost 0, with 10 bases in between. The DNA of the CDR3 is TGCGCCAGCAGCTTGGTAGTCAGCAGCTCCTACAATGAGCAGTTCTTC. It yields the protein CASSLVVSSSYNEQFF.

This chain links TRBV28 with TRBJ1-2; D remains unclear. The V gene lost 6 bases and the J gene lost 0 bases, with 11 bases spanning the gap. The CDR3 runs 14 residues. The germline V gene has CDR1 MDHEN and CDR2 SYDVKM. The DNA for the CDR3 is TGTGCCAGCAGACCGCACCGTTCTAACTATGGCTACACCTTC. Amino acid sequence: CASRPHRSNYGYTF.

The chain recombines TRBV6-6 with TRBJ2-5; TRBD1 matches 9 bases. V lost 6 bases and J lost 1; bases outside the gene matches: 6. This CDR3 contains 15 residues. Germline V CDR1 and CDR2: MNHNY, SVGAGI (reference sequence). CDR3 region: CASSLGQGSQETQYF. DNA of the CDR3: TGTGCCAGCAGCCTAGGACAGGGGAGCCAAGAGACCCAGTACTTC.

This rearrangement joins TRBV7-3 to TRBJ2-3, with D possibly being TRBD1 (6 bases). Per germline, CDR1 SGHTA and CDR2 FQGTGA. Trimming removed 4 bases from V and 3 bases from J, with 17 bases in between. The CDR3 length is 16 residues. The CDR3 region is CASSSTMGHRTDTQYF. In nucleotides, the CDR3 is TGTGCCAGCAGCTCGACCATGGGACACCGTACAGATACGCAGTATTTT. The full variable domain, its missing parts supplied by reference TRBV7-3 and TRBJ2-3, is GAGVSQTPSNKVTEKGKYVELRCDPISGHTALYWYRQSLGQGPEFLIYFQGTGAADDSGLPNDRFFAVRPEGSVSTLKIQRTERGDSAVYLCASSSTMGHRTDTQYFGPGTRLTVL.

For this clone: This sample includes further DNA sequences coding for the same CDR3. The chain carries TRBV18 and TRBJ2-5; D is perhaps TRBD1 (7 bases). The germline V gene encodes CDR1 KGHSH and CDR2 LQKENI. This CDR3 is 15 amino acids long. V was cut by 2 bases and J by 2 bases, with 12 bases left in between. The CDR3 DNA reads TGTGCCAGCTCACCATTGCAGGGGGGTCAAGAGACCCAGTACTTC. Protein product: CASSPLQGGQETQYF.

Here the CDR3 DNA reads TGTGCCAGCACCCAGGACAAATACACAGATACGCAGTATTTT. Translation gives CASTQDKYTDTQYF. The chain uses TRBV2 and TRBJ2-3; weak D call: TRBD1 (5 bases). The CDR3 runs to 14 residues. Germline assignment: CDR1 SNHLY and CDR2 FYNNEI. The ends were cut back, 7 bases at V and 2 bases at J, with 13 bases in the middle.

This clone was counted between two and nine times. The CDR3 region is CASSLQGGQPQHF. The CDR3 nucleotides are TGTGCCAGCAGCTTACAGGGCGGACAGCCCCAGCATTTT. This sequence joins TRBV5-5 and TRBJ1-5, with a possible D match to TRBD1 (6 bases). This CDR3 has 13 amino acids. The V gene's germline CDR1 is SGHKS and CDR2 YYEKEE (reference sequence). Between the trimmed V and J ends, which lost 2 bases and 7 bases, there was a span of 10 bases.

The gene calls are TRBV9 and TRBJ2-6, with D unresolved. The CDR3 length is 17 residues. The V end was cut by 1 base, the J end by 0 bases, with 11 bases between. Germline lookup yields CDR1 SGDLS and CDR2 YYNGEE. CDR3 sequence (DNA): TGTGCCAGCAGCGTATATCACAGAAGCTCTGGGGCCAACGTCCTGACTTTC. The encoded protein is CASSVYHRSSGANVLTF.

This clone was picked up one time. This chain connects TRBV28 to TRBJ2-5, with D hard to call. CDR3 length: 13 residues. The germline gives CDR1 MDHEN, CDR2 SYDVKM. The V end was cut by 6 bases, the J end by 1 base, with 9 bases between. The CDR3: CASRDAVQETQYF. In nucleotides, the CDR3 is TGTGCCAGCAGGGACGCTGTCCAAGAGACCCAGTACTTC.

This clone has a single count. This chain uses TRBV5-1 with TRBJ2-1; tentatively, D is TRBD2 (6 bases). The CDR3 sequence is 14 residues long. Trimming removed 4 bases at V and 6 bases at J, with 14 bases between. CDR1 and CDR2 from the germline V gene are SGHRS and YFSETQ. The CDR3 loop is CASSRGYEANEQFF. The CDR3 nucleotides read TGCGCCAGCAGCCGGGGGTACGAGGCCAATGAGCAGTTCTTC.

This sequence joins TRBV5-1 and TRBJ2-5; tentatively, D is TRBD2 (6 bases). Germline CDR1 and CDR2: SGHRS and YFSETQ. This CDR3 has 13 residues. V was cut by 6 bases and J by 4 bases, with 13 bases left in between. CDR3 in amino acids: CASTGQGGETQYF. CDR3 sequence (DNA): TGCGCCAGCACAGGGCAGGGAGGAGAGACCCAGTACTTC.

The V gene is TRBV5-1, the J gene TRBJ2-1, with 12 bases aligning to TRBD2. The germline V gene encodes CDR1 SGHRS and CDR2 YFSETQ. The V segment lost 6 bases and the J segment 5 bases; nucleotides outside the gene matches: 9. This CDR3 has 16 amino acids. The CDR3 sequence: CASNLGLAGGNNEQFF. CDR3 nucleotide sequence: TGCGCCAGCAACCTGGGCCTAGCGGGAGGGAACAATGAGCAGTTCTTC.

CDR3 region: CASSYRDRAQLNTGELFF. In nucleotides, the CDR3 is TGCGCCAGCAGCTACCGGGACAGGGCCCAGCTAAACACCGGGGAGCTGTTTTTT. The rearrangement joins TRBV5-1 to TRBJ2-2; 9 positions match TRBD1. After removal of 3 bases from V and 2 bases from J, the junction contained 11 bases not matched to a gene. The CDR3 runs to 18 residues. Germline CDR1 is SGHRS and CDR2 is YFSETQ. Full variable domain (rest looked up from reference TRBV5-1 and TRBJ2-2): KAGVTQTPRYLIKTRGQQVTLSCSPISGHRSVSWYQQTPGQGLQFLFEYFSETQRNKGNFPGRFSGRQFSNSRSEMNVSTLELGDSALYLCASSYRDRAQLNTGELFFGEGSRLTVL.

The genes are TRBV19 and TRBJ1-2; 7 nucleotides agree with TRBD1. The CDR3 consists of 15 residues. After removal of 3 bases from V and 8 bases from J, the junction contained 12 bases not matched to a gene. Germline CDR1 LNHDA, CDR2 SQIVND (reference sequence). CDR3: CASSILGGGGGGYTF. The CDR3 DNA reads as TGTGCCAGTAGTATCTTAGGGGGCGGTGGAGGCGGCTACACCTTC.

CDR3 bases: TGTGCCAGCAGCTCGGAGTTATCCTACAATGAGCAGTTCTTC. It yields the protein CASSSELSYNEQFF. The chain uses TRBV7-2 and TRBJ2-1; D is ambiguous. This CDR3 has 14 amino acids. Germline values: CDR1 SGHTA, CDR2 FQGNSA. With 4 bases removed from V and 1 base from J, the gap between germline ends came to 8 bases.

In regard to this clone: Other DNA sequences of this sample code for an identical CDR3. The chain is built from TRBV4-2 and TRBJ1-3; the D is unclear. CDR1 and CDR2 (germline): LGHNA, YNFKEQ. The CDR3 totals 16 residues. Trimming stripped 0 bases from V and 2 bases from J, with 11 bases between. CDR3 DNA sequence: TGTGCCAGCAGCCAAGATCACAGATTAGCTGGAAACACCATATATTTT. It translates to CASSQDHRLAGNTIYF.

The DNA of the CDR3 is TGTGCCAGCAGCTTAATCCCAGGGGGCAATTATCCCGGGGAGCTGTTTTTT. Translated: CASSLIPGGNYPGELFF. This chain uses TRBV7-3 with TRBJ2-2; 8 bases are shared with TRBD1. Germline V gives CDR1 SGHTA, CDR2 FQGTGA. This CDR3 region has 17 residues. Trimming at V came to 1 base and at J to 6 bases, leaving 10 bases not matched to a gene.

The chain couples TRBV6-1 to TRBJ2-3, with 11 bases aligning to TRBD2. CDR1 is MNHNS, CDR2 SASEGT, per germline. V was pared by 6 bases and J by 7 bases, with 6 bases of the junction left unmatched. The CDR3 is made up of 14 amino acids. CDR3 nucleotide sequence: TGTGCCAGCAGCTTAGCGGGAGGGCCATATACGCAGTATTTT. It yields the protein CASSLAGGPYTQYF.

The V and J genes are TRBV27 and TRBJ2-7; a weak D match, TRBD2 (6 bases). The ends were cut back, 5 bases at V and 7 bases at J, with 18 bases in the middle. CDR3 length equals 14 residues. Germline CDR1 is MNHEY and CDR2 is SMNVEV (reference sequence). The CDR3 sequence: CASSMIRTAGEQYF. The CDR3 nucleotides are TGTGCCAGCAGTATGATTCGGACCGCGGGGGAGCAGTACTTC.

The V gene is TRBV13, the J gene TRBJ2-5, with 7 bases identical to TRBD1. This CDR3 spans 15 amino acids. V was clipped by 5 bases and J by 5 bases; unmatched bases: 11. Germline loops: CDR1 PRHDT, CDR2 FYEKMQ (reference sequence). The DNA of the CDR3 is TGTGCCAGCAGCCCCTACAGGGGTTTCGCGGAGACCCAGTACTTC. Protein product: CASSPYRGFAETQYF.

J is TRBJ2-5 and V is TRBV5-4, with a tentative D call TRBD1 (5 bases). CDR3 size: 14 residues. Germline values: CDR1 SGHNT, CDR2 YYREEE (reference sequence). The V end lost 2 bases, the J end lost 3 bases, and 11 bases lay between the germline ends. The CDR3 here is CASSFRKGEETQYF. The DNA for the CDR3 is TGTGCCAGCAGCTTTCGGAAAGGGGAAGAGACCCAGTACTTC.

V is TRBV5-1 and J is TRBJ1-1; 9 nucleotides match TRBD1. Germline values: CDR1 SGHRS, CDR2 YFSETQ. The CDR3 totals 18 residues. V shed 2 bases, J shed 5 bases, and the junction held 16 bases outside the gene matches. The CDR3: CASSFRRGTGSNKTEAFF. CDR3 DNA: TGCGCCAGCAGCTTTCGGAGGGGGACAGGGAGTAACAAAACTGAAGCTTTCTTT.

The chain couples TRBV15 to TRBJ2-1; 8 bases are a match to TRBD2. The CDR3 consists of 14 residues. Per the germline V gene, CDR1 is LNHNV and CDR2 is YYDKDF (reference sequence). The V segment lost 8 bases and the J segment 6 bases; nucleotides outside the gene matches: 9. Here the CDR3 DNA reads TGTGCCACCCTTTTCCCTAGCGGGTTCAATGAGCAGTTCTTC. This encodes CATLFPSGFNEQFF.

This chain connects TRBV7-2 to TRBJ2-7; 11 nucleotides match TRBD2. Germline lookup yields CDR1 SGHTA and CDR2 FQGNSA. CDR3 length: 16 amino acids. Trimming removed 3 bases from V and 4 bases from J; junction bases left unmatched: 8. The CDR3 is CASSLGLAAGGYEQYF. The CDR3 region has the DNA TGTGCCAGCAGCTTGGGACTAGCGGCGGGCGGTTACGAGCAGTACTTC.

This chain links TRBV6-1 with TRBJ2-2; 7 nucleotides line up with TRBD1. Trimming at V came to 6 bases and at J to 0 bases, leaving 4 bases not matched to a gene. Germline V lookup: CDR1 MNHNS, CDR2 SASEGT. The CDR3 sequence is 15 residues long. In DNA, the CDR3 is TGTGCCAGCAGAAGGGACAGCGCGAACACCGGGGAGCTGTTTTTT. Protein: CASRRDSANTGELFF.

The rearrangement links TRBV9 to TRBJ2-1; D gene uncertain. The CDR3 loop spans 14 amino acids. Germline V gives CDR1 SGDLS, CDR2 YYNGEE. V gave up 0 bases and J gave up 9 bases, with 13 bases separating them. In nucleotides, the CDR3 is TGTGCCAGCAGCGTAGTTTCCCCCCAGAGTGAGCAGTTCTTC. Translation: CASSVVSPQSEQFF.